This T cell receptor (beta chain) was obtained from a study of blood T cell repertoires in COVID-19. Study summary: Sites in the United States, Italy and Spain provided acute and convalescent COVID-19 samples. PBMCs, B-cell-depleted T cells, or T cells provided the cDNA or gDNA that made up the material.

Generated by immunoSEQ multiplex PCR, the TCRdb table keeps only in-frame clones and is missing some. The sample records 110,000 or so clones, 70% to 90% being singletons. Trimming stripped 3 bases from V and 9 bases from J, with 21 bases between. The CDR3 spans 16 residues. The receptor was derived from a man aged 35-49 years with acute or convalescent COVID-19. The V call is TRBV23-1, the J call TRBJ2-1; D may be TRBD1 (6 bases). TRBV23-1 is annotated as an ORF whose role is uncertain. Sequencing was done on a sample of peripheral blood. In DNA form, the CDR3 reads TGCGCCAGCAGTCATCTTGAGGGGGTGACCAAACTTGAGCAGTTCTTC. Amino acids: CASSHLEGVTKLEQFF.